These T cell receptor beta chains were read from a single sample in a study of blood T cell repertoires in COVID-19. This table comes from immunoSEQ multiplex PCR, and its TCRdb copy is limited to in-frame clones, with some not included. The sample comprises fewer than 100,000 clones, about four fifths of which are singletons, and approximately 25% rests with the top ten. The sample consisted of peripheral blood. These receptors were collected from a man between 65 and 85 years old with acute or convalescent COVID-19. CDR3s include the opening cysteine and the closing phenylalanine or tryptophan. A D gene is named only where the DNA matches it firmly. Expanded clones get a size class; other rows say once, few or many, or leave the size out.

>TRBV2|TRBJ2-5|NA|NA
CASSGPKETQYF
TGTGCCAGCAGTGGGCCGAAGGAGACCCAGTACTTC
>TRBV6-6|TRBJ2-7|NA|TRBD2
CASSRWTSGIPYEQYF
TGTGCCAGCAGTAGATGGACTAGCGGAATCCCCTACGAGCAGTACTTC
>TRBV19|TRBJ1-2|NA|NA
CASSGHPGVGYGYTF
TGTGCCAGTAGTGGGCACCCCGGGGTGGGATATGGCTACACCTTC
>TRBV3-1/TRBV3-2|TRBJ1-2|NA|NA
CASSLSPSGYGYTF
TGTGCCAGCAGCTTATCGCCCTCAGGGTATGGCTACACCTTC
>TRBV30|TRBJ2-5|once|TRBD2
CAWSSKREGRLGAQETQYF
TGTGCCTGGAGTTCGAAGAGGGAGGGGAGGCTGGGCGCCCAAGAGACCCAGTACTTC
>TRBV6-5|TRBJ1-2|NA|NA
CASRYTGLGYTF
TGTGCCAGCAGATATACAGGGTTAGGCTACACCTTC
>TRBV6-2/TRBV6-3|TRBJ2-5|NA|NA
CASSYDGGGWQETQYF
TGTGCCAGCAGTTATGATGGCGGGGGCTGGCAAGAGACCCAGTACTTC
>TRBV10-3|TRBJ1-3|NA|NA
CAISESGPRTGNTIYF
TGTGCCATCAGTGAGTCGGGGCCGCGGACAGGAAACACCATATATTTT
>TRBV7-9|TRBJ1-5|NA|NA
CASSSVSKPQHF
TGTGCCAGCAGCTCCGTGAGTAAGCCCCAGCATTTT
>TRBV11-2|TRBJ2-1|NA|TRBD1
CASSLGQGAAEQFF
TGTGCCAGCAGCTTAGGGCAGGGGGCGGCTGAGCAGTTCTTC
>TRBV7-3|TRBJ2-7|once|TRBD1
CASSLTPGQGTYEQYF
TGTGCCAGCAGCTTAACCCCGGGACAGGGCACCTACGAGCAGTACTTC
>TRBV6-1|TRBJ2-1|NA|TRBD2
CASSEGGAGVYNEQFF
TGTGCCAGCAGTGAAGGGGGAGCGGGGGTCTACAATGAGCAGTTCTTC
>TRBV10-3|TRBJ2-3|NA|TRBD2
CAISEETSGTQYF
TGTGCCATCAGTGAGGAAACTAGCGGTACGCAGTATTTT
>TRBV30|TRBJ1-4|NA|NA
CACPTGATNEKLFF
TGTGCCTGCCCTACGGGGGCAACTAATGAAAAACTGTTTTTT
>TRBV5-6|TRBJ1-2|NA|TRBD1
CASSDTGGNGYTF
TGTGCCAGCAGCGATACAGGGGGAAATGGCTACACCTTC
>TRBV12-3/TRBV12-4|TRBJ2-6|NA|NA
CASRSAGANVLTF
TGTGCCAGCAGATCCGCTGGGGCCAACGTCCTGACTTTC
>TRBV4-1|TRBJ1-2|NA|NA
CASSQENTNTNYGYTF
TGCGCCAGCAGCCAAGAAAATACAAATACTAACTATGGCTACACCTTC
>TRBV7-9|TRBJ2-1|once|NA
CASSLDGGSSYNEQFF
TGTGCCAGCAGCTTAGATGGTGGGAGCTCCTACAATGAGCAGTTCTTC
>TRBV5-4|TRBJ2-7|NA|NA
CASMAQGGHEQYF
TGTGCCAGCATGGCGCAGGGAGGCCACGAGCAGTACTTC
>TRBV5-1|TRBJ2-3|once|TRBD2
CASSYLGLAGVDTQYF
TGCGCCAGCAGCTATCTGGGACTAGCGGGAGTGGATACGCAGTATTTT
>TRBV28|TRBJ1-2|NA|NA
CASSFVELNYGYTF
TGTGCCAGCAGTTTCGTGGAACTAAACTATGGCTACACCTTC
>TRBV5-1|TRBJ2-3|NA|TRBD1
CASSSGQGGTDTQYF
TGCGCCAGCAGCTCTGGACAGGGGGGGACAGATACGCAGTATTTT
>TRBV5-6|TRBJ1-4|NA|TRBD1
CASSRGPGGIGTNEKLFF
TGTGCCAGCAGCCGCGGTCCAGGGGGCATCGGCACTAATGAAAAACTGTTTTTT
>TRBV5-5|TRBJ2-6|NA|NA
CASSLTGSGANVLTF
TGTGCCAGCAGCTTAACAGGCTCTGGGGCCAACGTCCTGACTTTC
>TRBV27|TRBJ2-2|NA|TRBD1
CASSFTYGTGVSTGELFF
TGTGCCAGCAGTTTTACCTACGGGACAGGGGTATCCACCGGGGAGCTGTTTTTT
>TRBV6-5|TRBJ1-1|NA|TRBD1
CAGSTGVSNTEAFF
TGTGCCGGGAGTACAGGGGTCTCGAACACTGAAGCTTTCTTT
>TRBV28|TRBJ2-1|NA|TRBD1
CASSPGTGSEDEQFF
TGTGCCAGCAGTCCGGGGACAGGGTCTGAGGATGAGCAGTTCTTC
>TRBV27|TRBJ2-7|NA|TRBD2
CASSLRYSGSYEQYF
TGTGCCAGCAGTTTAAGGTATAGCGGGAGTTACGAGCAGTACTTC
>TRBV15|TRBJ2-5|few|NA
CATGMDRRETQYF
TGTGCCACCGGAATGGACAGAAGAGAGACCCAGTACTTC
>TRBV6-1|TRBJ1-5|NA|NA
CASSDRVGNQPQHF
TGTGCCAGCAGTGACAGGGTTGGCAATCAGCCCCAGCATTTT
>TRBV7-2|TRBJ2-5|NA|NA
CASSPAGIVGKTQYF
TGTGCCAGCAGCCCGGCGGGAATTGTCGGAAAGACCCAGTACTTC
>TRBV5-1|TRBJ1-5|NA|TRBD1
CASSPGTGGSNQPQHF
TGCGCCAGCAGCCCGGGGACAGGGGGGTCCAATCAGCCCCAGCATTTT
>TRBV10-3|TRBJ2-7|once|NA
CAISGGPRGSYEQYF
TGTGCCATCAGTGGAGGTCCCAGGGGATCCTACGAGCAGTACTTC
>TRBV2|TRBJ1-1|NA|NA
CASSEEHVINTEAFF
TGTGCCAGCAGTGAAGAACACGTAATTAACACTGAAGCTTTCTTT
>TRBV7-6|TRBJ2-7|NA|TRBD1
CASSLDGRGQLSEQYF
TGTGCCAGCAGCTTAGACGGCAGGGGGCAATTGAGTGAGCAGTACTTC
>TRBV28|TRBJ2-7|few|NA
CASSNFLTDHSYEQYF
TGTGCCAGCAGCAACTTCCTGACAGACCACTCCTACGAGCAGTACTTC
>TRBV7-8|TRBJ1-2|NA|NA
CASSPQYDYGYTF
TGTGCCAGCAGCCCACAGTACGACTATGGCTACACCTTC
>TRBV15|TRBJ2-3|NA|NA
CATSRQKGLGTDTQYF
TGTGCCACCAGCAGACAAAAGGGGTTGGGCACAGATACGCAGTATTTT
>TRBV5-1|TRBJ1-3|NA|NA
CASSVAGASSGNTIYF
TGCGCCAGCAGCGTGGCAGGGGCCTCCTCTGGAAACACCATATATTTT
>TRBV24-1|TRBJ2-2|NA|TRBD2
CATSDRTSGRYTGELFF
TGTGCCACCAGTGACCGGACTAGCGGGAGGTACACCGGGGAGCTGTTTTTT
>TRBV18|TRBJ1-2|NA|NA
CASSPLPPGKLGYTF
TGTGCCAGCTCACCACTTCCACCCGGGAAGCTTGGCTACACCTTC
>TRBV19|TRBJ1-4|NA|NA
CASSIGKEKLFF
TGTGCCAGTAGTATTGGCAAGGAAAAACTGTTTTTT
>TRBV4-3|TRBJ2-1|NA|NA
CASSQENKRDTRRGEQFF
TGCGCCAGCAGCCAAGAGAATAAAAGGGACACCCGGCGCGGTGAGCAGTTCTTC
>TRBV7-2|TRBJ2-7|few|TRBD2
CASAHIAGAYEQYF
TGTGCCAGCGCGCATATAGCGGGAGCCTACGAGCAGTACTTC
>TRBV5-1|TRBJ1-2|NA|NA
CASSLAGVPNYGYTF
TGCGCCAGCAGCCTCGCGGGGGTGCCTAACTATGGCTACACCTTC
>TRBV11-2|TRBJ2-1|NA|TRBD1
CASSLLRGRFGEQFF
TGTGCCAGCAGCTTATTAAGGGGGCGGTTTGGTGAGCAGTTCTTC
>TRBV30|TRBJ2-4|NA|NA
CASTLTKNIQYF
TGTGCCTCAACATTAACCAAAAACATTCAGTACTTC
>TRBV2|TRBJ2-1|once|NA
CASSLGPNNEQFF
TGTGCCAGCAGTTTGGGGCCTAACAATGAGCAGTTCTTC
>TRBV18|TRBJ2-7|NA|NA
CASSQSLARGSRFEQYF
TGTGCCAGCTCACAAAGCCTAGCGAGAGGGAGTCGCTTCGAGCAGTACTTC
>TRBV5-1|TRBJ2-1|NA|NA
CASSLLSSYNEQFF
TGCGCCAGCAGCTTACTTAGCTCCTACAATGAGCAGTTCTTC
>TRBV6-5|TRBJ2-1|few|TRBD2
CASRLTSGGYNEQFF
TGTGCCAGCAGGCTCACTAGCGGGGGCTACAATGAGCAGTTCTTC
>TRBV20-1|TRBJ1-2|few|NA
CSAGHNYGYTF
TGCAGTGCGGGACACAACTATGGCTACACCTTC
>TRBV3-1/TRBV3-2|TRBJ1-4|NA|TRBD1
CATGQGKGKLFF
TGTGCCACCGGACAGGGCAAAGGAAAACTGTTTTTT
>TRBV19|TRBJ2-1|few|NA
CASKQGLGLSYNEQFF
TGTGCCAGTAAGCAGGGGCTGGGATTGTCCTACAATGAGCAGTTCTTC
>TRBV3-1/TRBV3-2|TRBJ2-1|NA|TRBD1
CASSQGTGALSSLARGQFF
TGTGCCAGCAGCCAAGGTACAGGGGCGCTTAGCAGCCTAGCTCGGGGGCAGTTCTTC
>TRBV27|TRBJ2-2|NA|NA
CASSSFSGGDTGELFF
TGTGCCAGCAGTTCCTTTAGCGGAGGCGACACCGGGGAGCTGTTTTTT
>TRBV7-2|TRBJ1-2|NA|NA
CASSFGGSGNYGYTF
TGTGCCAGCAGCTTTGGAGGATCGGGAAACTATGGCTACACCTTC
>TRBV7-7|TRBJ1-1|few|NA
CASTPGVGNTEAFF
TGTGCTAGCACCCCAGGGGTGGGGAACACTGAAGCTTTCTTT
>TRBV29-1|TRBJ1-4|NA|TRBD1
CSVATGVGEKLFF
TGCAGCGTGGCGACAGGGGTGGGTGAAAAACTGTTTTTT